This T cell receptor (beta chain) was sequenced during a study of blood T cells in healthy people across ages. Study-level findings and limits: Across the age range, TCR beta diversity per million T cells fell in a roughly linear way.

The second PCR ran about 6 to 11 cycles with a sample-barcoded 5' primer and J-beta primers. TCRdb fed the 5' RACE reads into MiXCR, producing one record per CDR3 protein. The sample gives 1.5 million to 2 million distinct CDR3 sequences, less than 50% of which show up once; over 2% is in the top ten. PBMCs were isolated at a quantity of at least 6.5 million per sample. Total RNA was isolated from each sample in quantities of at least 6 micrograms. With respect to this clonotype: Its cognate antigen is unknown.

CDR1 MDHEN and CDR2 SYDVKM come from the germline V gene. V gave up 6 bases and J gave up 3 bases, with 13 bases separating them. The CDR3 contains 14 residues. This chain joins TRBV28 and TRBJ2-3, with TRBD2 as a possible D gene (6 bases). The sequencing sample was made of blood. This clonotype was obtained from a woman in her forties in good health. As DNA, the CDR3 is TGTGCCAGCAGGAGAGGCGGGGAAACAGATACGCAGTATTTT. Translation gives CASRRGGETDTQYF.